The rows below give T cell receptor beta chains drawn from one sample of a study of CD8+ T cells in alopecia areata. The data were produced by immunoSEQ multiplex PCR, yet TCRdb's version contains in-frame clones alone and is incomplete. The sample holds about 150,000 clones, around 50% seen once. The sequencing used CD4+ T cells sorted from blood, collected at week 0. These receptor sequences come from a human donor with alopecia areata. CDR3s include the opening cysteine and the closing phenylalanine or tryptophan.

v_gene: TRBV7-9
len: 15
CDR3aa: CASSQPQGRSEKLFF

v_gene: TRBV2
len: 12
CDR3aa: CAARGNGETQYF

v_gene: TRBV11-2
len: 15
CDR3aa: CASSLDWGNTGELFF

v_gene: TRBV6-6
len: 14
CDR3aa: CASSYSTSTDTQYF

v_gene: TRBV30
len: 13
CDR3aa: CAWSVLATDTQYF

v_gene: TRBV7-6
len: 15
CDR3aa: CASSLVRGPRDEQFF

v_gene: TRBV30
len: 11
CDR3aa: CAWSVFGGQYF

v_gene: TRBV7-3
len: 13
CDR3aa: CASSSGPQETQYF

v_gene: TRBV6-6
len: 15
CDR3aa: CASSILQGQDTEAFF

v_gene: TRBV4-3
len: 13
CDR3aa: CASSTGLGETQYF

v_gene: TRBV27
len: 18
CDR3aa: CASSLFDPSGGAYNEQFF

v_gene: TRBV11-2
len: 15
CDR3aa: CASSAGPGGYNEQFF

v_gene: TRBV5-4
len: 15
CDR3aa: CASSLDPKQTDTQYF

v_gene: TRBV30
len: 15
CDR3aa: CAWSPGLAGNNEQFF

v_gene: TRBV7-2
len: 14
CDR3aa: CATQPGPETGELFF

v_gene: TRBV5-1
len: 14
CDR3aa: CASRPGQGSYEQYF